This T cell receptor beta chain was retrieved from a study of CD8 T cells in Susac syndrome. RNA, at roughly 0.45 to 1 ug, was reverse transcribed with random hexamers. Amplification of TCR beta CDR3 was carried out by immunoSEQ multiplex PCR, which covered 54 Vbeta and 13 Jbeta segments. TCRdb reanalysed the immunoSEQ multiplex PCR reads using MiXCR and keeps one entry per CDR3 protein. The sample shows 150,000 or so distinct CDR3 sequences, around 95% of them seen only once. Sequencing of TCR beta was carried out in blood CD8+ and CD4+ T cells. The multiple sclerosis controls were treatment-naive patients with relapsing-remitting disease that was stable or active. Purification of the CD8+ and CD4+ T cells relied on negative isolation, and TEMRA cells underwent FACS enrichment. The sequencing sample was made of CD8+ T cells from PBMCs. The source of this sequence is a human donor with multiple sclerosis.

CDR3 protein: CASSLAGQGVGNELDTGELFF. The CDR3 DNA reads as TGTGCCAGCAGCTTAGCCGGACAGGGCGTAGGGAATGAATTAGACACCGGGGAGCTGTTTTTT. V is TRBV13 and J is TRBJ2-2; 8 positions match TRBD1. Germline lookup yields CDR1 PRHDT and CDR2 FYEKMQ (reference sequence). The V gene end was trimmed by 1 base and the J gene end by 3 bases; junction bases not matched to a gene: 19. There are 21 residues in the CDR3.